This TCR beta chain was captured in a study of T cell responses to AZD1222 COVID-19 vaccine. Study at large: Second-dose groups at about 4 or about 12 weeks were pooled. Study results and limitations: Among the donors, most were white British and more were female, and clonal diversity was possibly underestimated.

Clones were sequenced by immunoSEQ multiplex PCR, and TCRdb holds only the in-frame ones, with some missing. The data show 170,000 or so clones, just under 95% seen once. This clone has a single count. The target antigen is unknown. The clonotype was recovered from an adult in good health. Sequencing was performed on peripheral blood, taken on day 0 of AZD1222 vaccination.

The CDR3 DNA is TGTGCCAGCAGCTTAAGGGAGTACACAGATACGCAGTATTTT. Its protein is CASSLREYTDTQYF. The rearrangement uses TRBV7-3 and TRBJ2-3; D perhaps matches TRBD2 (5 bases). Trimming pared 1 base from V and 2 bases from J, leaving 7 bases between. The germline V gene has CDR1 SGHTA and CDR2 FQGTGA. The CDR3 has 14 amino acids.